These 20 T cell receptor beta chains came from one sample sequenced in a study of CD8+CD57+ T cells in acquired aplastic anemia. All patients picked for sequencing had shown, by flow cytometry, an expansion of CD8+CD57+ cells. Genomic DNA served as template for TCR beta VDJ and CDR3 profiling. Via MiXCR, TCRdb re-called the reads, giving one row per CDR3 protein. The repertoire holds around 190,000 distinct CDR3 sequences, with less than 50% as singletons. The sample comprised sorted CD4+, CD8+, or CD8+CD57+ T cells (not recorded which) from PBMCs. These receptors were collected from a human donor with aplastic anemia.

The rearrangement links TRBV28 to TRBJ2-7, with unresolved D. Looked up from germline, CDR1 is MDHEN and CDR2 is SYDVKM. CDR3 size: 14 residues. V was cut by 4 bases and J by 3 bases, with 13 bases left in between. CDR3 in amino acids: CASSSPHGLYEQYF. In DNA, the CDR3 is TGTGCCAGCAGTTCTCCCCATGGGCTCTACGAGCAGTACTTC.

This clonotype came up a few times. The genes are TRBV27 and TRBJ1-2; D ambiguous. Between the trimmed V and J ends, which lost 0 bases and 5 bases, there was a span of 10 bases. Germline values: CDR1 MNHEY, CDR2 SMNVEV (reference sequence). CDR3 length: 14 residues. The CDR3 reads CASSLSYSLYGYTF. Here the CDR3 DNA reads TGTGCCAGCAGTTTATCTTACAGCCTTTATGGCTACACCTTC.

Of note for this clonotype: The junction departs from germline at one end; a sequencing error may be responsible. V and J are TRBV12-3 or TRBV12-4 and TRBJ1-1; the match to TRBD1 covers 7 bases. The CDR3 is 12 amino acids. The CDR3 here is CASRDRDSEASF. The CDR3, as DNA: TGTGCCAGCAGAGACAGGGACTCCGAAGCTTCCTTT.

This clonotype has ten or more counts. V is TRBV20-1 and J is TRBJ1-6; TRBD1 matches 7 bases. Germline CDR1 DFQATT, CDR2 SNEGSKA (reference sequence). The CDR3 runs 14 residues. The V and J ends lost 0 bases and 14 bases, in that order; junction bases with no gene match: 10. DNA of the CDR3: TGCAGTGCTAGAGATAGAGGACAGGATAATACCCTCCACTTT. The encoded protein is CSARDRGQDNTLHF.

This clonotype was seen ten or more times. The J gene is TRBJ1-1, the V gene TRBV20-1, with D uncertain. This CDR3 spans 11 amino acids. Germline V gives CDR1 DFQATT, CDR2 SNEGSKA (reference sequence). V lost 3 bases and J 8 bases, leaving 10 bases between the germline ends. As DNA, the CDR3 is TGCAGTGCTAGGTATGGGCCCGAAGCTTTCTTT. Its protein product is CSARYGPEAFF.

The chain combines TRBV9 with TRBJ2-5; 7 bases map to TRBD2. Germline CDR1 is SGDLS and CDR2 is YYNGEE. The CDR3 loop spans 14 amino acids. The J segment lost 5 bases and the V segment lost 3 bases, leaving 7 bases of the junction unmatched. The CDR3 sequence is CASSGGLVRETQYF. The CDR3 DNA is TGTGCCAGCAGCGGCGGACTAGTGCGGGAGACCCAGTACTTC.

The chain combines TRBV2 with TRBJ1-2, with D uncertain. V was trimmed by 3 bases and J by 4 bases, leaving 12 bases between them. This CDR3 is built from 14 residues. CDR1 is SNHLY, CDR2 FYNNEI, per germline. In DNA, the CDR3 is TGTGCCAGCAGTGAGTGGAGGGAACGCTATGGCTACACCTTC. Amino acids: CASSEWRERYGYTF.

The rearrangement links TRBV4-3 to TRBJ1-2; D is perhaps TRBD1 (5 bases). Trimming pared 1 base from V and 4 bases from J, leaving 10 bases between. The CDR3 has 14 amino acids. Germline CDR1 is LGHNA and CDR2 is YSLEER. CDR3 DNA: TGCGCCAGCAGCCAAGGTGGGGCCGGCTATGGCTACACCTTC. Its translation is CASSQGGAGYGYTF.

The chain combines TRBV15 with TRBJ2-5; 8 positions match TRBD1. V lost 5 bases, J lost 4 bases, and 0 bases stayed unmatched. This CDR3 has 12 amino acids. Germline CDR1 LNHNV, CDR2 YYDKDF (reference sequence). In DNA form, the CDR3 reads TGTGCCACCAGCGGACAGGGAGAGACCCAGTACTTC. Encoded protein: CATSGQGETQYF. Together with reference TRBV15 and TRBJ2-5, the CDR3 gives the full variable domain: DAMVIQNPRYQVTQFGKPVTLSCSQTLNHNVMYWYQQKSSQAPKLLFHYYDKDFNNEADTPDNFQSRRPNTSFCFLDIRSPGLGDTAMYLCATSGQGETQYFGPGTRLLVL.

This clonotype was counted at least ten times. The V gene is TRBV24-1, the J gene TRBJ2-1, with 9 bases identical to TRBD2. Germline CDR1 reads KGHDR; CDR2 reads SFDVKD. This CDR3 has 16 residues. V lost 5 bases and J lost 2; bases outside the gene matches: 6. CDR3: CATSAPAGGTYNEQFF. DNA for the CDR3: TGTGCCACCAGTGCCCCAGCGGGGGGTACCTACAATGAGCAGTTCTTC.

This clonotype appeared many times. The genes are TRBV27 and TRBJ1-1, with 7 bases aligning to TRBD1. Germline assignment: CDR1 MNHEY and CDR2 SMNVEV (reference sequence). Germline trimming cut 2 bases from V and 2 bases from J; bases unmatched to any gene: 2. The CDR3 has 14 residues. As DNA, the CDR3 is TGTGCCAGCAGTTTAAGGGACAGCAACACTGAAGCTTTCTTT. Translating it yields CASSLRDSNTEAFF.

The CDR3 DNA is TGTGCCAGCAGCTTGAGGGACGACGAGCAGTACTTC. It translates to CASSLRDDEQYF. The chain joins TRBV5-6 to TRBJ2-7, with D perhaps being TRBD1 or TRBD2 (5 bases each). Germline lookup yields CDR1 SGHDT and CDR2 YYEEEE. Trimming cost V 1 base and J 5 bases, with 7 bases left between them. The length of the CDR3 is 12 residues.

This chain links TRBV7-4 with TRBJ2-3; 12 bases fit TRBD2. CDR3 length: 14 amino acids. The trim removed 8 bases at V and 4 bases at J, leaving 4 bases unmatched. CDR1 SGHVT and CDR2 SQSDAQ come from the germline V gene. The CDR3: CASDLAGGPDTQYF. DNA for the CDR3: TGTGCCAGCGACCTAGCGGGGGGGCCAGATACGCAGTATTTT.

This clonotype was detected a few times. This sequence joins TRBV29-1 and TRBJ2-1, with D possibly being TRBD2 (6 bases). Germline V gene lookup returns CDR1 SQVTM and CDR2 ANQGSEA. V gave up 7 bases and J gave up 7 bases, with 17 bases separating them. This CDR3 spans 13 amino acids. This CDR3 is CSARGPGGNEQFF. The CDR3 coding sequence is TGCAGCGCTAGGGGCCCTGGGGGGAATGAGCAGTTCTTC.

This CDR3 is CASRPTGTGNSPLHF. The CDR3 DNA reads as TGTGCCAGCAGACCTACCGGGACAGGGAATTCACCCCTCCACTTT. The chain carries TRBV11-2 and TRBJ1-6; 9 positions match TRBD1. Germline V CDR1 and CDR2: SGHAT, FQNNGV. The trim removed 6 bases at V and 7 bases at J, leaving 7 bases unmatched. This CDR3 is built from 15 residues. Full variable domain (remainder filled in from reference TRBV11-2 and TRBJ1-6): EAGVAQSPRYKIIEKRQSVAFWCNPISGHATLYWYQQILGQGPKLLIQFQNNGVVDDSQLPKDRFSAERLKGVDSTLKIQPAKLEDSAVYLCASRPTGTGNSPLHFGNGTRLTVT.

The chain is built from TRBV7-9 and TRBJ2-5, with D perhaps matching TRBD1 (6 bases). CDR1 and CDR2 (germline): SEHNR, FQNEAQ (reference sequence). The CDR3 runs 12 residues. Deletions cut 8 bases from V and 4 bases from J, with 11 bases between. The CDR3 protein is CASGGLGETQYF. CDR3 nucleotides: TGTGCCAGCGGGGGCCTCGGAGAGACCCAGTACTTC.

This clonotype was observed a handful of times. The V and J genes are TRBV6-1 and TRBJ2-7; D possibly corresponds to TRBD2 (7 bases). Germline-derived CDR1 and CDR2 are MNHNS and SASEGT. V dropped 3 bases and J dropped 5 bases, with 17 bases sitting between them. This CDR3 spans 15 amino acids. CDR3 DNA sequence: TGTGCCAGCAGTGAGAACACTGAGGGGGGGAACGAGCAGTACTTC. Protein product: CASSENTEGGNEQYF.

V is TRBV25-1 and J is TRBJ2-3; possibly TRBD2 for D (6 bases). This CDR3 spans 16 amino acids. In germline, CDR1 is MGHDK, CDR2 SYGVNS. The ends were cut back, 6 bases at V and 6 bases at J, with 22 bases in the middle. CDR3 protein: CASSLSGGAFDDTQYF. The CDR3 DNA reads TGTGCCAGCAGCCTATCCGGAGGGGCCTTCGATGATACGCAGTATTTT.

This clonotype was observed at least ten times. V usage is TRBV15 and J usage is TRBJ1-1; D remains unclear. The CDR3 totals 16 residues. Trimming pared 0 bases from V and 4 bases from J, leaving 15 bases between. Germline CDR1 LNHNV, CDR2 YYDKDF (reference sequence). The CDR3: CATSRDSTGWSTEAFF. In DNA form, the CDR3 reads TGTGCCACCAGCAGAGATTCCACGGGGTGGAGCACTGAAGCTTTCTTT.

J is TRBJ2-3 and V is TRBV19; 9 bases fit TRBD2. V dropped 10 bases and J dropped 1; count of bases not matched to a gene: 3. The CDR3 has 13 amino acids. Germline V CDR1 and CDR2: LNHDA, SQIVND (reference sequence). CDR3 sequence: CATLAGGTDTQYF. The CDR3 DNA follows: TGTGCCACCTTAGCGGGAGGCACAGATACGCAGTATTTT.